A single sample gave rise to the 11 T cell receptor beta chains below, sequenced in a study of cytomegalovirus exposure and HLA in healthy donors. Researchers ran the PCR with 60 Vbeta and 13 Jbeta primers. Sequenced by immunoSEQ multiplex PCR; TCRdb stores in-frame clones only, minus some. Of about 190,000 clones in the sample, around 82% were seen once. The source material was PBMCs. The receptors stem from a man in his forties in good health and CMV-seropositive.

The chain is built from TRBV7-2 and TRBJ2-7; weak D call: TRBD2 (6 bases). The germline V gene has CDR1 SGHTA and CDR2 FQGNSA. V lost 1 base to trimming and J lost 4 bases, with 14 bases between them. This CDR3 region has 15 residues. For the CDR3, the DNA is TGTGCCAGCAGCTTAGATGACGGGAGAGGGTACGAGCAGTACTTC. Amino acids: CASSLDDGRGYEQYF.

V and J are TRBV13 and TRBJ2-2; D remains unclear. Deletions cut 4 bases from V and 3 bases from J, with 15 bases between. The CDR3 loop spans 16 amino acids. Germline assignment: CDR1 PRHDT and CDR2 FYEKMQ (reference sequence). CDR3 amino acids: CASSSRFSWDTGELFF. The CDR3 bases are TGTGCCAGCAGCTCCCGTTTTAGCTGGGACACCGGGGAGCTGTTTTTT.

The rearrangement links TRBV5-1 to TRBJ1-4; D might be TRBD1 (5 bases). This CDR3 has 14 residues. Germline CDR1 SGHRS, CDR2 YFSETQ. Trimming removed 0 bases at V and 7 bases at J, with 10 bases between. The CDR3: CASSLVQGGEKLFF. For the CDR3, the DNA is TGCGCCAGCAGCTTGGTTCAGGGAGGTGAAAAACTGTTTTTT. Full variable domain (outside the CDR3, taken from reference TRBV5-1 and TRBJ1-4): KAGVTQTPRYLIKTRGQQVTLSCSPISGHRSVSWYQQTPGQGLQFLFEYFSETQRNKGNFPGRFSGRQFSNSRSEMNVSTLELGDSALYLCASSLVQGGEKLFFGSGTQLSVL.

In nucleotides, the CDR3 is TGTGCCAGTAGTTCGCAAAGAATAACACAGAACACTGAAGCTTTCTTT. Translated, it gives CASSSQRITQNTEAFF. The chain uses TRBV19 and TRBJ1-1; D unclear. V lost 5 bases and J lost 1, with 17 bases in between. Germline V CDR1 and CDR2: LNHDA, SQIVND (reference sequence). This CDR3 region has 16 residues.

The V call is TRBV4-2, the J call TRBJ1-5; tentative D call: TRBD1 (6 bases). Germline CDR1 LGHNA, CDR2 YNFKEQ. V gave up 2 bases and J gave up 2 bases, with 7 bases separating them. The CDR3 extends over 14 amino acids. CDR3 loop: CASSQRQGNQPQHF. The CDR3 region has the DNA TGTGCCAGCAGCCAACGACAGGGCAATCAGCCCCAGCATTTT.

Comments on this clone: This CDR3 fails to terminate in the conserved phenylalanine or tryptophan, so it likely reflects a read error. The rearrangement uses TRBV28 and TRBJ2-7; a possible D gene is TRBD1 (5 bases). The CDR3 extends over 13 amino acids. V was trimmed by 2 bases and J by 5 bases, leaving 10 bases between them. The germline CDR1 and CDR2 sequences are MDHEN and SYDVKM. The CDR3 loop is CASSLGGAHEQYL. CDR3 in DNA: TGTGCCAGCAGTTTAGGTGGGGCCCACGAGCAGTACCTC.

As to this clone: A junction end diverges from the germline sequence, so it may reflect a read error. V and J are TRBV7-9 and TRBJ1-2, with D possibly TRBD1 on 6 matching bases. Germline values: CDR1 SEHNR, CDR2 FQNEAQ (reference sequence). The CDR3 is 12 amino acids. CDR3 nucleotide sequence: TGTTCCAGCAGCTTTCCTACAGGGGGCTACACCTTC. As protein: CSSSFPTGGYTF.

J is TRBJ1-2 and V is TRBV28, with D possibly being TRBD1 (6 bases). The CDR3 sequence is 12 residues long. Trimming took off 8 bases at V and 0 bases at J, with 7 bases between the two ends. Germline V CDR1 and CDR2: MDHEN, SYDVKM. The CDR3 sequence is CASGTPNYGYTF. The CDR3 DNA reads as TGTGCCAGCGGGACACCTAACTATGGCTACACCTTC.

CDR3: CASGPRVNTEAFF. CDR3 DNA sequence: TGTGCTAGTGGTCCGCGGGTGAACACTGAAGCTTTCTTT. V usage is TRBV12-5 and J usage is TRBJ1-1; no clear D gene. The germline gives CDR1 LGHNT, CDR2 FRNRAP. The length of the CDR3 is 13 residues. Trimming took 5 bases from V and 0 from J, leaving 7 bases between them.

The chain employs TRBV7-2 and TRBJ1-1; the D gene is possibly TRBD1 (5 bases). This CDR3 comprises 16 residues. The V gene's germline CDR1 is SGHTA and CDR2 FQGNSA. V was cut by 5 bases and J by 1 base, with 17 bases left in between. As DNA, the CDR3 is TGTGCCAGCAGCCCTCCAGGGAGGTTCCAGAACACTGAAGCTTTCTTT. It translates to CASSPPGRFQNTEAFF. Supplemented by reference TRBV7-2 and TRBJ1-1, the full variable domain reads GAGVSQSPSNKVTEKGKDVELRCDPISGHTALYWYRQSLGQGLEFLIYFQGNSAPDKSGLPSDRFSAERTGGSVSTLTIQRTQQEDSAVYLCASSPPGRFQNTEAFFGQGTRLTVV.

The chain couples TRBV28 to TRBJ1-2, with 8 nucleotides matching TRBD1. The CDR3 contains 13 residues. V lost 6 bases to trimming and J lost 4 bases; unmatched junction nucleotides: 4. Per germline, CDR1 MDHEN and CDR2 SYDVKM. The CDR3 DNA follows: TGTGCCAGCAGCCGAGACAGGGGCTATGGCTACACCTTC. This sequence encodes CASSRDRGYGYTF.